Listed here are 31 T cell receptor beta chains from one sample, sequenced in a study of blood T cell repertoires in COVID-19. Produced via immunoSEQ multiplex PCR; TCRdb's table is partial and in-frame only. The sample holds 250,000 to 350,000 clones, approximately 80% seen once. Sequenced input: peripheral blood. Source of these receptors: a woman in her forties or fifties with active or convalescent COVID-19.

This chain links TRBV2 with TRBJ1-3; no clear D. The CDR3 is 15 amino acids. V dropped 0 bases and J dropped 2 bases, with 8 bases sitting between them. Per the germline V gene, CDR1 is SNHLY and CDR2 is FYNNEI. The CDR3 DNA follows: TGTGCCAGCAGTGAAGCGCACGGGACTGGAAACACCATATATTTT. It is translated as CASSEAHGTGNTIYF. Complete variable domain (other parts from reference TRBV2 and TRBJ1-3): EPEVTQTPSHQVTQMGQEVILRCVPISNHLYFYWYRQILGQKVEFLVSFYNNEISEKSEIFDDQFSVERPDGSNFTLKIRSTKLEDSAMYFCASSEAHGTGNTIYFGEGSWLTVV.

The rearrangement links TRBV29-1 to TRBJ2-5; 9 bases are a match to TRBD1. Germline V gene lookup returns CDR1 SQVTM and CDR2 ANQGSEA. V gave up 2 bases and J gave up 1 base; unmatched junction bases: 2. The CDR3 has 14 residues. This CDR3 reads CSVEKTGGQETQYF. CDR3 sequence (DNA): TGCAGCGTTGAAAAGACAGGGGGCCAAGAGACCCAGTACTTC. The full variable domain, its missing parts supplied by reference TRBV29-1 and TRBJ2-5, is SAVISQKPSRDICQRGTSLTIQCQVDSQVTMMFWYRQQPGQSLTLIATANQGSEATYESGFVIDKFPISRPNLTFSTLTVSNMSPEDSSIYLCSVEKTGGQETQYFGPGTRLLVL.

This sequence joins TRBV9 and TRBJ2-1; 16 nucleotides agree with TRBD2. The ends lost 3 bases at V and 0 bases at J; junction bases unmatched: 3. CDR3 length: 18 residues. CDR1 and CDR2 from the germline V gene are SGDLS and YYNGEE. CDR3 loop: CASSEGLAGGGSYNEQFF. CDR3 sequence (DNA): TGTGCCAGCAGCGAGGGACTAGCGGGAGGGGGCTCCTACAATGAGCAGTTCTTC.

The V gene is TRBV11-2, the J gene TRBJ2-7, with 8 bases matching TRBD1. Unmatched junction bases numbered 4, after V lost 6 bases and J lost 3 bases. This CDR3 comprises 13 residues. Germline V CDR1 and CDR2: SGHAT, FQNNGV. CDR3 amino acids: CASSQDRVYEQYF. CDR3 nucleotides: TGTGCCAGCAGTCAGGACAGGGTCTACGAGCAGTACTTC.

The chain recombines TRBV6-1 with TRBJ1-2; D uncertain. From germline, CDR1 is MNHNS and CDR2 SASEGT. This CDR3 has 15 amino acids. V was pared by 0 bases and J by 0 bases, with 8 bases between. CDR3 sequence: CASSEALAANYGYTF. CDR3 in DNA: TGTGCCAGCAGTGAAGCTCTCGCAGCTAACTATGGCTACACCTTC.

The chain couples TRBV5-1 to TRBJ1-6, with a possible D match to TRBD1 (6 bases). Trimming removed 0 bases at V and 7 bases at J, with 11 bases between. The CDR3 loop spans 15 amino acids. CDR1 SGHRS and CDR2 YFSETQ come from the germline V gene. The CDR3 nucleotides are TGCGCCAGCAGCTTGGCGGCAGGGGAGAATTCACCCCTCCACTTT. Its protein is CASSLAAGENSPLHF.

Points on this clone: Additional DNA sequences in this sample encode the identical CDR3. The chain recombines TRBV6-5 with TRBJ2-5, with D possibly matching TRBD2 (6 bases). The V end lost 0 bases, the J end lost 4 bases, and 9 bases lay between the germline ends. The germline CDR1 and CDR2 sequences are MNHEY and SVGAGI. CDR3 size: 14 residues. The CDR3 spells CASSYSGGRETQYF. For the CDR3, the DNA is TGTGCCAGCAGTTACTCCGGGGGACGAGAGACCCAGTACTTC.

This clone has more than one count but fewer than ten. V usage is TRBV12-5 and J usage is TRBJ1-1; D gene uncertain. Looked up from germline, CDR1 is LGHNT and CDR2 is FRNRAP. V lost 3 bases and J lost 10, with 12 bases in between. The CDR3 loop spans 12 amino acids. The DNA for the CDR3 is TGTGCTAGTGGTTTTCAAGAATCGCGAGCTTTCTTT. Its protein is CASGFQESRAFF.

This clone was recorded only once. This chain connects TRBV7-9 to TRBJ2-1; TRBD1 aligns across 10 bases. The CDR3 sequence is 15 residues long. The germline V gene has CDR1 SEHNR and CDR2 FQNEAQ (reference sequence). V was clipped by 3 bases and J by 8 bases; unmatched bases: 7. The CDR3 is CASSLGDRGGDEQFF. CDR3 DNA: TGTGCCAGCAGCTTGGGGGACAGGGGAGGAGATGAGCAGTTCTTC.

The chain couples TRBV6-1 to TRBJ1-1, with 8 bases aligning to TRBD1. The CDR3 has 15 amino acids. Germline assignment: CDR1 MNHNS and CDR2 SASEGT. With 0 bases clipped from V and 4 bases from J, the junction kept 4 bases outside the gene matches. The CDR3 region has the DNA TGTGCCAGCAGTGAAGCAGGACAGGGAATCACTGAAGCTTTCTTT. Protein product: CASSEAGQGITEAFF.

The table lists this clone with a count of one. The chain couples TRBV3-1 (or the pseudogene TRBV3-2) to TRBJ1-6, with TRBD1 as a possible D gene (5 bases). The CDR3 totals 15 residues. Germline CDR1 is LGHDT and CDR2 is YNNKEL (reference sequence). Trimming removed 0 bases from V and 7 bases from J, with 10 bases in between. CDR3 bases: TGTGCCAGCAGCCAAGAGCGGGACGGGAATTCACCCCTCCACTTT. Translation: CASSQERDGNSPLHF.

V usage is TRBV6-5 and J usage is TRBJ1-6, with 7 bases that match TRBD1. Germline loops: CDR1 MNHEY, CDR2 SVGAGI. The CDR3 is made up of 13 amino acids. Losses at the gene ends were 6 bases for V and 9 bases for J; bases not matched to a gene: 5. CDR3 in DNA: TGTGCCAGCAGAAGGGGGCGCGGTTCACCCCTCCACTTT. Protein sequence: CASRRGRGSPLHF.

The chain uses TRBV24-1 and TRBJ2-3, with 10 bases identical to TRBD1. After removal of 9 bases from V and 1 base from J, the junction contained 0 bases not matched to a gene. The length of the CDR3 is 13 residues. Germline-derived CDR1 and CDR2 are KGHDR and SFDVKD. The chain's CDR3 is CATGTGGTDTQYF. Written as DNA, the CDR3 is TGTGCCACCGGGACAGGGGGCACAGATACGCAGTATTTT.

V gene TRBV6-1 combines with J gene TRBJ1-5, with 7 bases aligning to TRBD1. The J segment lost 3 bases and the V segment lost 6 bases, leaving 5 bases of the junction unmatched. From germline, CDR1 is MNHNS and CDR2 SASEGT. The CDR3 runs to 14 residues. The CDR3 bases are TGTGCCAGCAGAGGACAGGTCAACAATCAGCCCCAGCATTTT. It encodes CASRGQVNNQPQHF.

This chain connects TRBV6-5 to TRBJ2-2; no firm D call. The CDR3 is 14 residues long. V was cut by 2 bases and J by 3 bases, with 7 bases left in between. The germline CDR1 and CDR2 sequences are MNHEY and SVGAGI. DNA of the CDR3: TGTGCCAGCAGTTACAACGGTGACACCGGGGAGCTGTTTTTT. Amino acid sequence: CASSYNGDTGELFF.

The chain joins TRBV28 to TRBJ2-3; 9 positions match TRBD2. Unmatched junction bases numbered 7, after V lost 6 bases and J lost 0 bases. Germline lookup yields CDR1 MDHEN and CDR2 SYDVKM. This CDR3 contains 16 residues. DNA of the CDR3: TGTGCCAGCAGGAGATTAGCGGGAGTTAGCACAGATACGCAGTATTTT. Residues: CASRRLAGVSTDTQYF.

This clone showed up just a few times. The V call is TRBV28, the J call TRBJ2-2, with 11 bases lining up with TRBD2. Germline CDR1 is MDHEN and CDR2 is SYDVKM. The CDR3 is 16 amino acids. V trimming: 7 bases; J trimming: 3 bases; junction bases outside the gene matches: 7. For the CDR3, the DNA is TGTGCCAGCACCGCCGGGACTAGCGGATACACCGGGGAGCTGTTTTTT. Protein: CASTAGTSGYTGELFF.

This sequence joins TRBV5-4 and TRBJ1-1; tentatively, D is TRBD1 (5 bases). The CDR3 totals 17 residues. Trimming left V 4 bases short and J 5 bases short, with 24 bases between. From germline, CDR1 is SGHNT and CDR2 YYREEE (reference sequence). The CDR3, as DNA: TGTGCCAGCAGCCCGGGTGGTGGTTCAGGGAGGGGAACTGAAGCTTTCTTT. Translated, it gives CASSPGGGSGRGTEAFF. Full variable domain (rest looked up from reference TRBV5-4 and TRBJ1-1): ETGVTQSPTHLIKTRGQQVTLRCSSQSGHNTVSWYQQALGQGPQFIFQYYREEENGRGNFPPRFSGLQFPNYSSELNVNALELDDSALYLCASSPGGGSGRGTEAFFGQGTRLTVV.

The chain employs TRBV19 and TRBJ1-2; perhaps TRBD1 as D (6 bases). Germline V gene data show CDR1 as LNHDA and CDR2 as SQIVND (reference sequence). Deletions cut 3 bases from V and 8 bases from J, with 13 bases between. There are 13 residues in the CDR3. CDR3 protein: CASSIGRGDGYTF. DNA for the CDR3: TGTGCCAGTAGTATCGGCAGGGGTGACGGCTACACCTTC.

The J gene is TRBJ2-2, the V gene TRBV18; D might be TRBD2 (5 bases). Germline values: CDR1 KGHSH, CDR2 LQKENI. This CDR3 contains 16 residues. V lost 1 base, J lost 3 bases, and 12 bases lay in between. Written as DNA, the CDR3 is TGTGCCAGCTCACCACTTATCGGGGTCTACACCGGGGAGCTGTTTTTT. Translating gives CASSPLIGVYTGELFF. Filled out from reference TRBV18 and TRBJ2-2, the complete variable domain reads NAGVMQNPRHLVRRRGQEARLRCSPMKGHSHVYWYRQLPEEGLKFMVYLQKENIIDESGMPKERFSAEFPKEGPSILRIQQVVRGDSAAYFCASSPLIGVYTGELFFGEGSRLTVL.

The CDR3: CASSLLAGGSYNEQFF. The CDR3 region has the DNA TGTGCCAGCAGCCTACTAGCGGGAGGATCCTACAATGAGCAGTTCTTC. This sequence joins TRBV6-2 or TRBV6-3 and TRBJ2-1; 12 bases map to TRBD2. The trim removed 6 bases at V and 1 base at J, leaving 4 bases unmatched. Germline V gene data show CDR1 as MNHEY and CDR2 as SVGEGT. The CDR3 runs to 16 residues.

The sample holds one count of this clone. J is TRBJ1-2 and V is TRBV4-2, with no clear D. Trimming cost V 4 bases and J 0 bases, with 12 bases left between them. Germline V gene sequence: CDR1 LGHNA, CDR2 YNFKEQ. The CDR3 covers 15 residues. CDR3 DNA sequence: TGTGCCAGCAGCCCTCGAACCGGGACTAACTATGGCTACACCTTC. This translates into CASSPRTGTNYGYTF.

The chain carries TRBV29-1 and TRBJ1-1; 7 bases map to TRBD1. After removal of 7 bases from V and 2 bases from J, the junction contained 10 bases not matched to a gene. Germline values: CDR1 SQVTM, CDR2 ANQGSEA. There are 14 residues in the CDR3. The CDR3 DNA sequence: TGCAGCGCCCAAGGGCGACAGGGCAACACTGAAGCTTTCTTT. This translates into CSAQGRQGNTEAFF.

The chain carries TRBV29-1 and TRBJ1-1; D might be TRBD1 (5 bases). Germline V gives CDR1 SQVTM, CDR2 ANQGSEA. Trimming stripped 4 bases from V and 7 bases from J, with 10 bases between. There are 11 residues in the CDR3. In DNA, the CDR3 is TGCAGCGTTGTTTGGGGGGTTGAAGCTTTCTTT. This codes for CSVVWGVEAFF.

V and J are TRBV14 and TRBJ1-1; TRBD1 matches at 8 bases. V was clipped by 5 bases and J by 1 base; unmatched bases: 6. The CDR3 consists of 15 residues. Germline CDR1 is SGHDN and CDR2 is FVKESK. CDR3 DNA: TGTGCCAGCAGCATACGGACAGGGAGGAACACTGAAGCTTTCTTT. Translating gives CASSIRTGRNTEAFF.

This clone was seen only once. The rearrangement joins TRBV2 to TRBJ1-4; D perhaps matches TRBD1 (5 bases). The CDR3 covers 13 residues. With 4 bases removed from V and 5 bases from J, the gap between germline ends came to 8 bases. Germline CDR1 reads SNHLY; CDR2 reads FYNNEI. The CDR3 sequence is CASSVQENEKLFF. CDR3 nucleotides: TGTGCCAGCAGTGTACAGGAAAATGAAAAACTGTTTTTT.

This chain uses TRBV5-6 with TRBJ1-1; TRBD1 matches 8 bases. The CDR3 runs 15 residues. J lost 9 bases, V lost 4 bases, and 14 bases had no gene match. Germline values: CDR1 SGHDT, CDR2 YYEEEE. CDR3 coding DNA: TGTGCCAGCAGCGCCCCGCTGCAGGGGGCAAGGAAAGCTTTCTTT. It codes for CASSAPLQGARKAFF.

The chain has TRBV19 and TRBJ2-2; a possible D gene is TRBD1 (6 bases). The CDR3 runs 13 residues. V gave up 2 bases and J gave up 6 bases, with 7 bases separating them. Germline V gene lookup returns CDR1 LNHDA and CDR2 SQIVND (reference sequence). In DNA form, the CDR3 reads TGTGCCAGTAGTATACCAGGGGCCGGGGAGCTGTTTTTT. It yields the protein CASSIPGAGELFF.

This clone was seen only a few times. The gene calls are TRBV10-3 and TRBJ2-7; D may be TRBD1 (6 bases). V gave up 7 bases and J gave up 1 base, with 14 bases separating them. Germline CDR1 and CDR2: ENHRY and SYGVKD. The CDR3 runs 14 residues. The chain's CDR3 is CAITAGAKSYEQYF. The CDR3 DNA follows: TGTGCCATCACCGCAGGGGCGAAGTCCTACGAGCAGTACTTC.

V is TRBV29-1 and J is TRBJ1-2, with D possibly matching TRBD1 (5 bases). In germline, CDR1 is SQVTM, CDR2 ANQGSEA. This CDR3 spans 13 amino acids. CDR3 DNA sequence: TGCGTGGTGGCGGGACCAGCTAACTATGGCTACACCTTC. Encoded protein: CVVAGPANYGYTF.

The V call is TRBV7-9, the J call TRBJ1-1, with D unresolved. The ends were cut back, 5 bases at V and 11 bases at J, with 21 bases in the middle. The germline V gene encodes CDR1 SEHNR and CDR2 FQNEAQ (reference sequence). The length of the CDR3 is 14 residues. In DNA, the CDR3 is TGTGCCAGCAGCCTTAAGCGTAATCCGACCCGGGCTTTCTTT. Residues: CASSLKRNPTRAFF.